The 5 T cell receptor beta chains below all came from one sample that was sequenced in a study of human T cells and chemical hapten exposure (dated by TCRdb to 2020 to 2022). The library was made by RACE. Sequenced using a NextSeq 500. Clones were called with MiXCR by TCRdb after fastp trimmed the public reads at Q25, and only in-frame beta chains were retained. CDR3 protein duplicates are merged, each entry listing the most common genes and DNA. Counted in this sample were 380,000 or so distinct CDR3 sequences; around 5% of them appeared once. Around 2% of the sample is held by the ten biggest clonotypes. Reading the label with the study, this specimen's time point is: patch test 1, 2 weeks after DPC sensitization. The sample's treatment or condition label, decoded: therapeutic diphenylcyclopropenone sensitization with weekly scalp DPC. The starting material was whole blood, obtained in connection with sensitization to the hapten diphenylcyclopropenone (DPC). Receptors originate from a woman between 45 and 60 years old with alopecia areata. Some clones in this sample may be carry-over from other donors' samples.

There are many counts of this clonotype. The rearrangement uses TRBV12-3 or TRBV12-4 and TRBJ1-1; TRBD1 might be the D (6 bases). This CDR3 is 15 amino acids long. V lost 1 base and J lost 10, with 19 bases in between. Here the CDR3 reads CASSLETGPSGGAFF. Written as DNA, the CDR3 is TGTGCCAGCAGTTTAGAGACAGGACCCTCCGGAGGAGCTTTCTTT.

The V gene is TRBV2, the J gene TRBJ1-5; D gene unclear. The CDR3 spans 13 residues. Trimming stripped 6 bases from V and 3 bases from J, with 9 bases between. Per germline, CDR1 SNHLY and CDR2 FYNNEI. The DNA for the CDR3 is TGTGCCAGCAGACTAGTCTTCAATCAGCCCCAGCATTTT. It translates to CASRLVFNQPQHF.

This clonotype was recorded at least ten times. This rearrangement joins TRBV7-3 to TRBJ2-1, with 14 bases identical to TRBD2. V gave up 5 bases and J gave up 8 bases; unmatched junction bases: 5. Germline loops: CDR1 SGHTA, CDR2 FQGTGA. The CDR3 extends over 15 amino acids. CDR3 residues: CASSLRLAGGDEQFF. The DNA for the CDR3 is TGTGCCAGCAGCCTCCGACTAGCGGGGGGGGATGAGCAGTTCTTC.

Many counts were recorded for this clonotype. The chain has TRBV5-1 and TRBJ2-2; no definite D call. CDR3 length: 16 residues. Germline-derived CDR1 and CDR2 are SGHRS and YFSETQ. V gave up 1 base and J gave up 4 bases, with 14 bases separating them. CDR3 region: CASSLRPASTTGELFF. CDR3 nucleotide sequence: TGCGCCAGCAGCTTGAGGCCGGCGTCAACCACCGGGGAGCTGTTTTTT.

V and J are TRBV9 and TRBJ2-7; TRBD2 matches at 7 bases. The ends lost 0 bases at V and 6 bases at J; junction bases unmatched: 3. This CDR3 spans 13 amino acids. CDR1 is SGDLS and CDR2 is YYNGEE in the germline V gene. CDR3 amino acids: CASSVDLAAEQYF. The CDR3 DNA follows: TGTGCCAGCAGCGTAGATCTAGCGGCCGAGCAGTACTTC.